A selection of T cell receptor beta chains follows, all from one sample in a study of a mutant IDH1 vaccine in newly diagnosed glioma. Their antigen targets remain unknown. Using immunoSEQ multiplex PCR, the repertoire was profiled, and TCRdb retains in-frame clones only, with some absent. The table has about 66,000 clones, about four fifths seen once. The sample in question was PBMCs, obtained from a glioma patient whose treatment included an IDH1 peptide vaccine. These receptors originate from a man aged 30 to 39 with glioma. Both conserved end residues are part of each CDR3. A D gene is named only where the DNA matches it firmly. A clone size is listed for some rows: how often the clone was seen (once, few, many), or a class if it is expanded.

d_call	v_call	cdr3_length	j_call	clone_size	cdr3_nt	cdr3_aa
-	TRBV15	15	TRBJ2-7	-	TGTGCCACCAGCAGAGATAAGTGGGGCACCTACGAGCAGTACTTC	CATSRDKWGTYEQYF
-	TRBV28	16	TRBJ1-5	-	TGTGCCAGCAGTTTATTGAATAGGGGACGGGGTCAGCCCCAGCATTTT	CASSLLNRGRGQPQHF
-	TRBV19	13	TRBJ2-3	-	TGTGCCAGTAAGGTCTCAGGCACAGATACGCAGTATTTT	CASKVSGTDTQYF
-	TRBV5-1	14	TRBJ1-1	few	TGCGCCAGCAGCCCACGACAGTTGAACACTGAAGCTTTCTTT	CASSPRQLNTEAFF
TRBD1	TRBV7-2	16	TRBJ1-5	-	TGTGCCAGCACCCAGACCGGGACAGGGTACAATCAGCCCCAGCATTTT	CASTQTGTGYNQPQHF
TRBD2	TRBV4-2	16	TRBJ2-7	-	TGTGCCAGCAGCCAATTTAGGGGGACTAGCGGGTACGAGCAGTACTTC	CASSQFRGTSGYEQYF
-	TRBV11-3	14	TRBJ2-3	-	TGTGCCAGCAGTCTTTCTCGCGACACAGATACGCAGTATTTT	CASSLSRDTDTQYF
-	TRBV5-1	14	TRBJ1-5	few	TGCGCCAGCAGCCAGGACGGCTCCAATCAGCCCCAGCATTTT	CASSQDGSNQPQHF
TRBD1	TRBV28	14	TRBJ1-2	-	TGTGCCAGCAGTTTATCGGACAGGGGATATGGCTACACCTTC	CASSLSDRGYGYTF
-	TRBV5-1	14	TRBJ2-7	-	TGCGCCAGCAGCTTGGCCGGGAAGATATACGAGCAGTACTTC	CASSLAGKIYEQYF
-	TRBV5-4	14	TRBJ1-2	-	TGTGCCAGCACCTTTCCGGGGGGAGGCTATGGCTACACCTTC	CASTFPGGGYGYTF
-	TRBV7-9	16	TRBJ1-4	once	TGTGCCAGCAGCATCACGACGGGGGGCCTGTTTGAAAAACTGTTTTTT	CASSITTGGLFEKLFF
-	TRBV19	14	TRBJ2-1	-	TGTGCCAGTAGTCTCCAGGGGCACGGGCATGAGCAGTTCTTC	CASSLQGHGHEQFF
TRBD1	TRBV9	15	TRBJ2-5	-	TGTGCCAGCAGCATAACCCACAGGGGACAAGAGACCCAGTACTTC	CASSITHRGQETQYF
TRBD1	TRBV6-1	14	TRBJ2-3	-	TGTGCCAGCTCAACAGGGGCTAGCACAGATACGCAGTATTTT	CASSTGASTDTQYF
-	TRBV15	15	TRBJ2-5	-	TGTGCCACCAGCAGAGATCTGGGTTTACAAGAGACCCAGTACTTC	CATSRDLGLQETQYF
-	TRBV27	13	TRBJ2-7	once	TGTGCCAGCAGTTATATAGCCTCCTACGAGCAGTACTTC	CASSYIASYEQYF
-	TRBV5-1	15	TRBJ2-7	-	TGCGCCAGCAGCATCCAGGGGACTGGCTCCTACGAGCAGTACTTC	CASSIQGTGSYEQYF
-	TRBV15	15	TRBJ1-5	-	TGTGCCACCAGCAGAGAACGGTTTCGGGTTCAGCCCCAGCATTTT	CATSRERFRVQPQHF
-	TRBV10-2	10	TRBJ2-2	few	TGCGCCAGGGAGGACGGGGAGCTGTTTTTT	CAREDGELFF
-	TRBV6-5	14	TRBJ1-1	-	TGTGCCAGCAGTGAGGATGGGACAACCGGGGAAGCTTTCTTT	CASSEDGTTGEAFF
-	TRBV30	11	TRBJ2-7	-	TGTGCCTGGTGTGACAGCTACGAGCAGTACTTC	CAWCDSYEQYF
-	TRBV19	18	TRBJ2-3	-	TGTGCCAGTAGTAGAACCCCCGAGGTGTGGAGGTTAGCAGATACGCAGTATTTT	CASSRTPEVWRLADTQYF
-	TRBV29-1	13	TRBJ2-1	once	TGCAGTTCCCGCGGGGTCTCCTACAATGAGCAGTTCTTC	CSSRGVSYNEQFF
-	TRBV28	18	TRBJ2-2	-	TGTGCCAGCAGTTCAATCTCGGGAGAGACCACCCCAGCCGGGGAGCTGTTTTTT	CASSSISGETTPAGELFF
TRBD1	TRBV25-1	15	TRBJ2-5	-	TGTGCCAGCAGTGAATATTCCAGGGGGCGGGAGACCCAGTACTTC	CASSEYSRGRETQYF
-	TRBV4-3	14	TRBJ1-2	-	TGCGCCAGCAGCCAAGACACAAGCAGGGCTGGCTACACCTTC	CASSQDTSRAGYTF
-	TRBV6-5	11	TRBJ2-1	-	TGTGCCAGCACCCACGGAGGGAGGAAGTTCTTC	CASTHGGRKFF
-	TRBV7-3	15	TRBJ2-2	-	TGTGCCAGCAGCCCCGTCGGAAGAAACACCGGGGAGCTGTTTTTT	CASSPVGRNTGELFF